The clone carrying this T cell receptor (beta chain) was recorded once. The CDR3 extends over 15 amino acids. In germline, CDR1 is LNHDA, CDR2 SQIVND (reference sequence). V lost 7 bases, J lost 5 bases, and 18 bases lay in between. The data stem from a study of blood T cell repertoires in COVID-19. On the study more broadly: From the United States, Italy and Spain came samples of acute and convalescent COVID-19. Sources were T cells, B-cell-depleted T cells, or PBMCs; the material itself was cDNA or gDNA.

Original methodology: It was from reference gene primer amplification that nucleated cell counts were estimated. Here immunoSEQ multiplex PCR was the method, and the copy in TCRdb shows in-frame clones only, minus some. V and J calls and clone size are those listed in that table; D and trimming were worked out from the DNA. The sample has roughly 100,000 clones, around 90% seen once. The TCR comes from a man between 18 and 35 years old with acute or convalescent COVID-19. Sequencing was performed on peripheral blood. The chain uses TRBV19 and TRBJ2-1, with a possible D match to TRBD1 (6 bases). The CDR3 here is CASKEDRTLNNEQFF. DNA of the CDR3: TGTGCCAGTAAAGAGGACAGAACCCTGAACAATGAGCAGTTCTTC.